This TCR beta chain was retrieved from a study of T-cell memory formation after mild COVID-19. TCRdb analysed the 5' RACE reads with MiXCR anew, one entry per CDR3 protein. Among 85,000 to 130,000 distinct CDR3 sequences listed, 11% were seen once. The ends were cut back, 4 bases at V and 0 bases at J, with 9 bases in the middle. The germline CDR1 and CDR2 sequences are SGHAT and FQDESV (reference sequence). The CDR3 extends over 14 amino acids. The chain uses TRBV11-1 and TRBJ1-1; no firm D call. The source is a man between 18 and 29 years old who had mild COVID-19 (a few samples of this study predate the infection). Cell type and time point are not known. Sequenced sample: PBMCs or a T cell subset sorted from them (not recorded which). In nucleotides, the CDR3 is TGTGCCAGCAGCTCCCCTGCCCTGAACACTGAAGCTTTCTTT. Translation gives CASSSPALNTEAFF.